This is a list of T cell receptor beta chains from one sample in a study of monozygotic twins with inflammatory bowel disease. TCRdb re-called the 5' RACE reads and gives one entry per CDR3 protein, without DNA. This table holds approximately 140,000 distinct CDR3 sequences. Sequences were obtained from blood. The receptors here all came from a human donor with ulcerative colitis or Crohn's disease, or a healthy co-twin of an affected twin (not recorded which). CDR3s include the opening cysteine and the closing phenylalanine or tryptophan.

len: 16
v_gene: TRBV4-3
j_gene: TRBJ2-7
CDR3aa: CASSTGQMGESYEQYF

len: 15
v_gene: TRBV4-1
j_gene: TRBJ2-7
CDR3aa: CASSRGGTATYEQYF

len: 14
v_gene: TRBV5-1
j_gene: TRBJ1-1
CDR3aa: CASSEGRTNTEAFF

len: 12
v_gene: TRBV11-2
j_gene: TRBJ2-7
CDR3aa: CASSLGGTEQYF

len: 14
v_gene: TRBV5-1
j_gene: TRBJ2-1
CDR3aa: CASSLASGSGEQFF

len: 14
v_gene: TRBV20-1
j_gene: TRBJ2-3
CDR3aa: CSARVLGSTDTQYF

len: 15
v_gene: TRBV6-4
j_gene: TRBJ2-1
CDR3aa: CASSVLAGGYNEQFF

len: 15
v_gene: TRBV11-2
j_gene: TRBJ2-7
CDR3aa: CASSNPGLLLRGQYF

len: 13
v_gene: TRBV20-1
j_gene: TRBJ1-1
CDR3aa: CSAIGGGWTEAFF

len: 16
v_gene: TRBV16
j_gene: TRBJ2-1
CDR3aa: CASSQIQGKWYNEQFF